This T cell receptor (beta chain) was sequenced for a study of breast tumors, draining lymph nodes, adjacent tissues. Via MiXCR, TCRdb re-called the multiplex PCR reads, giving one row per CDR3 protein. The sample lists about 220,000 distinct CDR3 sequences, around 35% occurring once. The lymph nodes were axillary draining lymph nodes from breast cancer patients. The CDR3 length is 12 residues. Germline loops: CDR1 SGHAT, CDR2 FQDESV (reference sequence). Trimming shortened V by 5 bases and J by 5 bases, and 9 bases separated the two germline ends. This clonotype was counted ten times or more. The sample consisted of axillary lymph node tissue. This TCR came from a female donor with breast cancer. Some clones in this sample may be carry-over from other donors' samples. This rearrangement joins TRBV11-1 to TRBJ2-5, with D uncertain. DNA of the CDR3: TGTGCCAGCAGCCCTAGGTTGGAGACCCAGTACTTC. Translated: CASSPRLETQYF. The full variable domain, rest sourced from reference TRBV11-1 and TRBJ2-5, is EAEVAQSPRYKITEKSQAVAFWCDPISGHATLYWYRQILGQGPELLVQFQDESVVDDSQLPKDRFSAERLKGVDSTLKIQPAELGDSAMYLCASSPRLETQYFGPGTRLLVL.